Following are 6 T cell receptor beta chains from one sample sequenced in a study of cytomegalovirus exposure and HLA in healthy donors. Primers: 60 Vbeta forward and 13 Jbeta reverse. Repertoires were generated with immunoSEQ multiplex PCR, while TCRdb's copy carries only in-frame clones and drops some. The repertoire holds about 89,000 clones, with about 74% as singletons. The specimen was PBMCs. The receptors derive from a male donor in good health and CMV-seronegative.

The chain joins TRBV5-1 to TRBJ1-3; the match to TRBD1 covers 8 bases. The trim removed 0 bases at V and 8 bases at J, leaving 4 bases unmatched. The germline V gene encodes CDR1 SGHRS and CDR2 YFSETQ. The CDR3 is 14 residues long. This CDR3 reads CASSLAGGGDTIYF. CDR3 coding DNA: TGCGCCAGCAGCTTGGCAGGGGGCGGCGACACCATATATTTT. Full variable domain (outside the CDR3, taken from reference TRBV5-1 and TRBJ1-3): KAGVTQTPRYLIKTRGQQVTLSCSPISGHRSVSWYQQTPGQGLQFLFEYFSETQRNKGNFPGRFSGRQFSNSRSEMNVSTLELGDSALYLCASSLAGGGDTIYFGEGSWLTVV.

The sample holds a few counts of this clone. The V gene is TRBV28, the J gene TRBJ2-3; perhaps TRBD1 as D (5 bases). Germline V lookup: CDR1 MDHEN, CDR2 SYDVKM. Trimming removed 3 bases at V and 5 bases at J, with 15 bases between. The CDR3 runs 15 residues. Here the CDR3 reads CASSFRQGLGDTQYF. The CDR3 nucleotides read TGTGCCAGCAGTTTTAGGCAGGGTTTAGGAGATACGCAGTATTTT. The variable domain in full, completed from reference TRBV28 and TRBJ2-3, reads DVKVTQSSRYLVKRTGEKVFLECVQDMDHENMFWYRQDPGLGLRLIYFSYDVKMKEKGDIPEGYSVSREKKERFSLILESASTNQTSMYLCASSFRQGLGDTQYFGPGTRLTVL.

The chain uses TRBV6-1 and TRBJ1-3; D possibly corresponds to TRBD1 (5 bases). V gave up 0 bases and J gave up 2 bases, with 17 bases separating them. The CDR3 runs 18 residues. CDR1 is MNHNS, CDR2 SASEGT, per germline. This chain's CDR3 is CASSEAGLIGRTGNTIYF. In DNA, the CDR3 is TGTGCCAGCAGTGAAGCGGGGCTGATAGGCAGGACTGGAAACACCATATATTTT.

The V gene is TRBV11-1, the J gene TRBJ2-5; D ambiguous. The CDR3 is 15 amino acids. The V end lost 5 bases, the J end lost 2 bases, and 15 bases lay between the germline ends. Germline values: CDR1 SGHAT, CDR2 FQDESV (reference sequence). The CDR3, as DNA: TGTGCCAGCAGCCCAGAGGCCATTCCACAAGAGACCCAGTACTTC. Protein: CASSPEAIPQETQYF.

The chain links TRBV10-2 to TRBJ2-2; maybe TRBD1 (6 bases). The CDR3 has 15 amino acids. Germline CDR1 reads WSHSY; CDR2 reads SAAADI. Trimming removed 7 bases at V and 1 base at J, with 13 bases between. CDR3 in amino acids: CASTEWTENTGELFF. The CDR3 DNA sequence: TGCGCCAGCACCGAATGGACAGAGAACACCGGGGAGCTGTTTTTT.

CDR3 coding DNA: TGTGCCAGCAGCTCTAGCGGCGGCACTGAAGCTTTCTTT. It encodes CASSSSGGTEAFF. The gene calls are TRBV11-2 and TRBJ1-1; D gene ambiguous. Germline lookup yields CDR1 SGHAT and CDR2 FQNNGV. V was cut by 4 bases and J by 4 bases, with 10 bases left in between. This CDR3 spans 13 amino acids.